This record covers a single T cell receptor (beta chain). The junction does not match germline at one end; this may be a read error. This sample is part of a study of blood T cell repertoires in COVID-19. Study-level background: Samples came from the United States, Italy and Spain, spanning acute and convalescent COVID-19. Sample material is recorded as cDNA or gDNA derived from T cells, B-cell-depleted T cells, or PBMCs.

Clones were sequenced by immunoSEQ multiplex PCR, and TCRdb holds only the in-frame ones, with some missing. The data show 140,000 or so clones, around three quarters seen once. Sequenced material: peripheral blood. This TCR was recovered from a middle-aged man with acute or convalescent COVID-19.

The CDR3 DNA is TGTGCCAGCGGGGACGGACAGGGAGAGGACTATAGTTCACCCCTCCACTTT. This codes for CASGDGQGEDYSSPLHF. The chain recombines TRBV2 with TRBJ1-6, with TRBD1 matching over 8 bases. Germline-derived CDR1 and CDR2 are SNHLY and FYNNEI. This CDR3 has 17 amino acids.